This TCR beta chain was profiled in a study of cytomegalovirus exposure and HLA in healthy donors. General study findings and limits: In a later analysis, TCR association rates varied by HLA locus: DRB1 most, HLA-C fewest. Earlier analysis looked at TCR beta V segments, and most were productive about 90% or about 30% of the time.

V lost 0 bases to trimming and J lost 0 bases, with 4 bases between them. CDR3 length equals 13 residues. CDR1 SGHRS and CDR2 YFSETQ come from the germline V gene. As for this clone: Its antigen is still unknown.

Primers for the PCR totalled 60 Vbeta and 13 Jbeta. Profiled with immunoSEQ multiplex PCR; TCRdb holds only in-frame clones, not every one. Of some 150,000 clones listed, about 75% are singletons. Sample: PBMCs. V is TRBV5-1 and J is TRBJ2-7; D remains ambiguous. This sequence originates from a young man in good health and CMV-seronegative. The CDR3 here is CASSLDNSYEQYF. For the CDR3, the DNA is TGCGCCAGCAGCTTGGACAACTCCTACGAGCAGTACTTC.